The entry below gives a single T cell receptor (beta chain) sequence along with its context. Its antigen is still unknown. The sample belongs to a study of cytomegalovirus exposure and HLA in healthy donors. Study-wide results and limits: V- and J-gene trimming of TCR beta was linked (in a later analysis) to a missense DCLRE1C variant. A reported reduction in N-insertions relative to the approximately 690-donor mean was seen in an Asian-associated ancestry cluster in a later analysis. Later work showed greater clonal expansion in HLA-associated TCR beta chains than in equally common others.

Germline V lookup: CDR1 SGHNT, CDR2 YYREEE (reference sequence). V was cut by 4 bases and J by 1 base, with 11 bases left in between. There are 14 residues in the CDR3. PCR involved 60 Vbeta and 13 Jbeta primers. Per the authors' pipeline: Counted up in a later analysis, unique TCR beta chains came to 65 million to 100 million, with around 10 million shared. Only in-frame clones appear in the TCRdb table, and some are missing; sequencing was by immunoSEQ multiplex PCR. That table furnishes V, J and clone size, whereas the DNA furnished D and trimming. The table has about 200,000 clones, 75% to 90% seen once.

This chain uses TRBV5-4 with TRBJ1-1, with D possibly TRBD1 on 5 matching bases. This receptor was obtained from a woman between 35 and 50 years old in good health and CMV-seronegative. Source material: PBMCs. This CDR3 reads CASSGVTENTEAFF. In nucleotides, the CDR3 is TGTGCCAGCAGCGGGGTGACAGAGAACACTGAAGCTTTCTTT.